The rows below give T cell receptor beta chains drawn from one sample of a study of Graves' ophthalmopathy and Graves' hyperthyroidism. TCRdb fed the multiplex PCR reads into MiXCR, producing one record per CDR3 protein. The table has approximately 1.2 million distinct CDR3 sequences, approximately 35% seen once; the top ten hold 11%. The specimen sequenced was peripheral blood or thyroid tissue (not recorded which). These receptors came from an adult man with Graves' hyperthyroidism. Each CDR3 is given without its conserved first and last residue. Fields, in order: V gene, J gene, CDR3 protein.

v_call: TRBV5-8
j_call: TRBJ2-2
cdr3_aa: ASSLTRDSTIGELF

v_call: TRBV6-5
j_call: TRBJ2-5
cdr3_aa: ASSYGGGALETQY

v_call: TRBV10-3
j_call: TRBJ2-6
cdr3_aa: ASSYLRTSSSGANVLT

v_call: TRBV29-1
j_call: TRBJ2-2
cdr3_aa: SSGTSGDTGELF

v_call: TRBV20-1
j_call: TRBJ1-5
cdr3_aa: SARDGGVNQPQH

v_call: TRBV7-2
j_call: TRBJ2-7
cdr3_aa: ASSFVGQSYEQY

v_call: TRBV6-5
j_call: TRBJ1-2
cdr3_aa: ASSYSLGRGNYGYT

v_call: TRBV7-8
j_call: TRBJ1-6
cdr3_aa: ASSFPRSSYNSPLH

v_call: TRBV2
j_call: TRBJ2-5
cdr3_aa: ASSGQKTQY

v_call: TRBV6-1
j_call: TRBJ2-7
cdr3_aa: ASTSPRAGEQY

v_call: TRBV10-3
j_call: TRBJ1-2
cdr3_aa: AISAGSLLNYGYT